What follows are 17 T cell receptor beta chains derived from one specimen sequenced in a study of OX40 agonist ivuxolimab in advanced cancers. This table comes from immunoSEQ multiplex PCR, and its TCRdb copy is limited to in-frame clones, with some not included. The repertoire consists of 50,000 to 65,000 clones, with roughly 87% occurring once and the leading ten covering 4% to 5.5%. The material was CD4+ or CD8+ T cells sorted from blood, obtained in a trial of the OX40 agonist ivuxolimab. These receptors were collected from an adult with an advanced solid tumor such as melanoma, head and neck, liver or kidney cancer.

The V gene is TRBV6-6, the J gene TRBJ2-5; weak D call: TRBD2 (6 bases). With 6 bases removed from V and 5 bases from J, the gap between germline ends came to 13 bases. This CDR3 region has 13 residues. The germline gives CDR1 MNHNY, CDR2 SVGAGI (reference sequence). The CDR3 region has the DNA TGTGCCAGCAGCGGGGGAGTGGGGGAGACCCAGTACTTC. Translation: CASSGGVGETQYF.

This clone was recorded once. The chain joins TRBV6-5 to TRBJ2-1, with 7 bases that match TRBD2. The CDR3 length is 15 residues. Germline CDR1 reads MNHEY; CDR2 reads SVGAGI. The V segment lost 3 bases and the J segment 4 bases; nucleotides outside the gene matches: 6. The DNA for the CDR3 is TGTGCCAGCAGTTATTGGGCTAGCGGATACAATGAGCAGTTCTTC. It translates to CASSYWASGYNEQFF.

The chain joins TRBV27 to TRBJ1-5, with a possible D match to TRBD1 (5 bases). Trimming cost V 6 bases and J 4 bases, with 16 bases left between them. The CDR3 runs to 15 residues. Germline values: CDR1 MNHEY, CDR2 SMNVEV (reference sequence). CDR3 sequence reads: CASSPVGVSNQPQHF. In DNA form, the CDR3 reads TGTGCCAGCAGCCCGGTGGGGGTAAGTAATCAGCCCCAGCATTTT.

V is TRBV30 and J is TRBJ2-1, with a possible D match to TRBD1 (5 bases). CDR3 length: 13 residues. CDR1 is GTSNPN, CDR2 SVGIG, per germline (reference sequence). Trimming cost V 5 bases and J 6 bases, with 14 bases left between them. The CDR3 spells CAWDRDSPNEQFF. CDR3 sequence (DNA): TGTGCCTGGGACCGAGACAGCCCCAATGAGCAGTTCTTC.

V gene TRBV19 combines with J gene TRBJ1-3; no reliable D call. The CDR3 extends over 15 amino acids. Germline V gene lookup returns CDR1 LNHDA and CDR2 SQIVND (reference sequence). Trimming shortened V by 5 bases and J by 0 bases, and 11 bases separated the two germline ends. DNA of the CDR3: TGTGCCAGTAGTTTCATGAGGGCCTCTGGAAACACCATATATTTT. Translated: CASSFMRASGNTIYF.

This clone came up once. CDR3 protein: CSVEIVEGYNEQFF. In DNA, the CDR3 is TGCAGCGTTGAGATCGTCGAGGGGTACAATGAGCAGTTCTTC. J is TRBJ2-1 and V is TRBV29-1, with D possibly called TRBD1 or TRBD2 (5 bases each). The CDR3 is 14 residues long. Germline V gene lookup returns CDR1 SQVTM and CDR2 ANQGSEA. V was cut by 3 bases and J by 4 bases, with 13 bases left in between.

This chain uses TRBV6-5 with TRBJ1-2, with D possibly matching TRBD1 (5 bases). Trimming removed 5 bases at V and 8 bases at J, with 15 bases between. The CDR3 spans 13 residues. The germline V gene has CDR1 MNHEY and CDR2 SVGAGI. CDR3 nucleotide sequence: TGTGCCAGCAGTACCAGGGAGTTGGGGGGCTACACCTTC. Its translation is CASSTRELGGYTF.

The chain carries TRBV6-6 and TRBJ2-5, with TRBD2 matching 8 bases. The germline gives CDR1 MNHNY, CDR2 SVGAGI (reference sequence). CDR3 length equals 14 residues. Trimming took 6 bases from V and 4 from J; bases not matched to a gene: 7. Written as DNA, the CDR3 is TGTGCCAGCAGGATCGGGGGGGTGGCAGAGACCCAGTACTTC. Its translation is CASRIGGVAETQYF.

The chain uses TRBV7-6 and TRBJ2-7; 7 nucleotides match TRBD1. The CDR3 runs to 12 residues. V lost 5 bases, J lost 6 bases, and 4 bases stayed unmatched. Germline values: CDR1 SGHVS, CDR2 FNYEAQ. The CDR3: CASSPRGTEQYF. DNA of the CDR3: TGTGCCAGCAGCCCCAGGGGGACCGAGCAGTACTTC.

The chain joins TRBV15 to TRBJ1-2; D gene uncertain. Germline CDR1 and CDR2: LNHNV and YYDKDF (reference sequence). V was pared by 0 bases and J by 4 bases, with 6 bases between. CDR3 length: 13 residues. Here the CDR3 reads CATSREHRYGYTF. CDR3 nucleotides: TGTGCCACCAGCAGAGAACACCGCTATGGCTACACCTTC.

The chain has TRBV2 and TRBJ2-2; D perhaps matches TRBD1 (5 bases). The germline V gene has CDR1 SNHLY and CDR2 FYNNEI. The V end lost 6 bases, the J end lost 8 bases, and 16 bases lay between the germline ends. The CDR3 runs to 14 residues. In DNA, the CDR3 is TGTGCCAGCAGAGCCACAGGAGCTGGGGGGGAGCTGTTTTTT. Amino acids: CASRATGAGGELFF.

This chain links TRBV23-1 with TRBJ1-1, with unresolved D. TRBV23-1 is noted as an ORF with a role that remains uncertain. V gave up 10 bases and J gave up 0 bases, with 24 bases separating them. The CDR3 loop spans 17 amino acids. The CDR3 coding sequence is TGCGCCACCAGGCCTTCCACCCACCTCCGATTGAACACTGAAGCTTTCTTT. Protein product: CATRPSTHLRLNTEAFF.

This clone has just one count. V and J are TRBV7-9 and TRBJ2-5, with TRBD2 matching 7 bases. The J call may be mistaken, given a closer DNA end match to TRBJ2-7. The CDR3 consists of 16 residues. In germline, CDR1 is SEHNR, CDR2 FQNEAQ (reference sequence). The CDR3 sequence is CASSSRRAGASHEQYF. The CDR3 DNA follows: TGTGCCAGCAGCTCCCGTAGGGCGGGAGCATCCCACGAGCAGTACTTC.

V gene TRBV5-4 combines with J gene TRBJ2-5, with D perhaps given as TRBD1 or TRBD2 (5 bases each). Trimming pared 3 bases from V and 2 bases from J, leaving 14 bases between. Germline V lookup: CDR1 SGHNT, CDR2 YYREEE (reference sequence). The CDR3 contains 15 residues. The CDR3 spells CASSWGTVLQETQYF. The DNA for the CDR3 is TGTGCCAGCAGCTGGGGGACGGTCCTACAAGAGACCCAGTACTTC.

CDR3 residues: CASSPLLSGSGRDEQYF. CDR3 coding DNA: TGTGCCAGCAGCCCCTTATTGAGCGGTAGCGGGAGGGACGAGCAGTACTTC. This chain connects TRBV11-3 to TRBJ2-7, with TRBD2 matching 11 bases. CDR3 length equals 17 residues. V lost 5 bases and J lost 5; bases outside the gene matches: 14. Germline V gene sequence: CDR1 SGHNT, CDR2 YENEEA. The full variable domain, completed using reference TRBV11-3 and TRBJ2-7, is EAGVVQSPRYKIIEKKQPVAFWCNPISGHNTLYWYLQNLGQGPELLIRYENEEAVDDSQLPKDRFSAERLKGVDSTLKIQPAELGDSAVYLCASSPLLSGSGRDEQYFGPGTRLTVT.

The chain combines TRBV5-8 with TRBJ2-1; 13 positions agree with TRBD2. The V gene's germline CDR1 is SGHTS and CDR2 YDEGEE. This CDR3 has 15 residues. V lost 3 bases to trimming and J lost 4 bases; unmatched junction nucleotides: 1. The chain's CDR3 is CASSSGLAGYNEQFF. The CDR3 DNA sequence: TGTGCCAGCAGCTCGGGACTAGCGGGATACAATGAGCAGTTCTTC.

This chain's CDR3 is CASRKDAGGRNSPLHF. Written as DNA, the CDR3 is TGTGCCAGCAGGAAAGACGCAGGGGGACGTAATTCACCCCTCCACTTT. V and J are TRBV7-2 and TRBJ1-6, with 7 bases identical to TRBD1. Trimming at V came to 6 bases and at J to 6 bases, leaving 11 bases not matched to a gene. From germline, CDR1 is SGHTA and CDR2 FQGNSA. The CDR3 is made up of 16 amino acids.